This T cell receptor beta chain is from a study of T cells in Graves' hyperthyroidism and ophthalmopathy. Trimming took 1 base from V and 3 from J, leaving 13 bases between them. Germline V gene lookup returns CDR1 SQVTM and CDR2 ANQGSEA. This CDR3 spans 14 amino acids. This clonotype was recorded at least ten times. Amplification of TCR beta CDR3 regions used RNA as the template. Researchers ran a first-round RT-PCR on the TCR CDR3 using the HTBI primer set. MiXCR, run by TCRdb on the multiplex PCR reads, gives a single entry per CDR3 protein. This table holds roughly 840,000 distinct CDR3 sequences, over 35% found once.

The receptor was isolated from a young man with Graves' hyperthyroidism. V is TRBV29-1 and J is TRBJ2-7, with a tentative D call TRBD1 (6 bases). Sequenced material: blood. The CDR3 here is CSVEGGDRRYEQYF. CDR3 bases: TGCAGCGTTGAAGGAGGAGACAGGCGCTACGAGCAGTACTTC.